The T cell receptor (beta chain) described here comes from a study of response to subunit inactivated influenza vaccine. As to this clonotype: Its antigen is not known.

TCRdb fed the RT-PCR reads into MiXCR, producing one record per CDR3 protein. The data hold hundreds of thousands of distinct CDR3 sequences, with around 22% observed a single time. Study-level points and caveats: That few new T cells are recruited by each seasonal influenza vaccination was the authors' suggestion.

This CDR3 spans 14 amino acids. V gave up 8 bases and J gave up 5 bases, with 16 bases separating them. CDR1 ENHRY and CDR2 SYGVKD come from the germline V gene. The clonotype comes from a man in his fifties or sixties who received an inactivated influenza vaccine. The chain joins TRBV10-3 to TRBJ2-1; D ambiguous. Here the sequenced sample was PBMCs from blood, taken less than 22 months after vaccination. CDR3 in amino acids: CAIRAAEIHNEQFF. The CDR3 coding sequence is TGTGCCATCCGCGCAGCTGAGATACACAATGAGCAGTTCTTC.